What follows is one T cell receptor (beta chain) and its context. What it recognizes is unknown. The data belong to a study of a mutant IDH1 vaccine in newly diagnosed glioma. In the study overall: Treated patients had a mean age of around 39 years and a sex split that was about 62% male and about 38% female. Pretreatment consisted of radiotherapy, temozolomide, or both, with most receiving both. Study-wide results and caveats: No link was apparently found between pseudoprogression and changes in top peripheral T cell clonotypes.

CDR1 and CDR2 (germline): SGHNT, YYREEE (reference sequence). V lost 4 bases and J lost 5, with 12 bases in between. The CDR3 contains 13 residues. Described time point: baseline, week 1 (first vaccination visit). The sample's treatment: pre-vaccination baseline after standard-of-care therapy. In every donor, the tumor was a new WHO grade 3 or 4 IDH1-mutant, ATRX-lost astrocytoma. TCRdb keeps only in-frame clones here, not all; method: immunoSEQ multiplex PCR. The sample contains some 68,000 clones, around 79% of which appear only once. The V gene is TRBV5-4, the J gene TRBJ2-5; D remains ambiguous. The specimen comprised PBMCs, sampled from a glioma patient treated with radiotherapy, temozolomide or both. The sequence was obtained from a man between 50 and 59 years old with glioma. The CDR3 reads CASSDTVRETQYF. As DNA, the CDR3 is TGTGCCAGCAGCGACACCGTCCGGGAGACCCAGTACTTC. Variable domain in full (rest from reference TRBV5-4 and TRBJ2-5): ETGVTQSPTHLIKTRGQQVTLRCSSQSGHNTVSWYQQALGQGPQFIFQYYREEENGRGNFPPRFSGLQFPNYSSELNVNALELDDSALYLCASSDTVRETQYFGPGTRLLVL.